These T cell receptor beta chains were read from a single sample in a study of blood T cell repertoires in COVID-19. TCRdb keeps only in-frame clones here, not all; method: immunoSEQ multiplex PCR. The data hold some 200,000 clones, with 80% to 90% observed a single time. Sequenced sample: peripheral blood. Every receptor here comes from a man in his forties or fifties who had recovered from COVID-19. The CDR3 runs from the conserved cysteine through the conserved F or W. A D gene is named only where the DNA matches it firmly. For some rows the clone size is stated as once, few or many, or as a class when expanded; others skip it.

TRBJ2-2 TRBV28 once TRBD2 CASSLWGTSGRNTGELFF TGTGCCAGCAGTTTATGGGGTACTAGCGGGAGGAACACCGGGGAGCTGTTTTTT
TRBJ1-2 TRBV5-6 NA NA CASSREGGHGYTF TGTGCCAGCAGCCGTGAGGGGGGGCATGGCTACACCTTC
TRBJ2-7 TRBV28 once TRBD1 CASSGPGQGRYEQYF TGTGCCAGCAGTGGGCCGGGACAGGGTCGCTACGAGCAGTACTTC
TRBJ2-3 TRBV19 NA TRBD2 CASSMNGGRDTQYF TGTGCCAGTAGTATGAATGGCGGGAGGGATACGCAGTATTTT
TRBJ1-1 TRBV7-9 NA NA CASSLWMGGDSEAFF TGTGCCAGCAGCCTGTGGATGGGGGGTGACTCAGAAGCTTTCTTT
TRBJ2-7 TRBV19 NA NA CASSIGRYSSYEQYF TGTGCCAGTAGTATAGGACGGTACAGCTCCTACGAGCAGTACTTC
TRBJ2-7 TRBV10-1 NA TRBD2 CASSESGSGSGNEQYF TGCGCCAGCAGTGAGTCAGGAAGCGGGAGTGGAAACGAGCAGTACTTC
TRBJ2-2 TRBV28 NA NA CASSFTRGGTGELFF TGTGCCAGCAGTTTCACGAGGGGGGGCACCGGGGAGCTGTTTTTT
TRBJ2-1 TRBV7-9 NA NA CASSLAGVPYNEQFF TGTGCCAGCAGCTTAGCGGGAGTGCCCTACAATGAGCAGTTCTTC
TRBJ2-1 TRBV6-5 once NA CASSTVNNEQFF TGTGCCAGCTCGACAGTAAACAATGAGCAGTTCTTC
TRBJ1-2 TRBV28 NA TRBD1 CASTQGDRAGYTF TGTGCCAGCACCCAAGGGGACAGGGCCGGCTACACCTTC
TRBJ2-3 TRBV27 NA TRBD2 CASSPWTSGTDTQYF TGTGCCAGCAGTCCCTGGACTAGCGGCACAGATACGCAGTATTTT
TRBJ1-2 TRBV5-1 NA TRBD1 CASSLEAGQGNGYTF TGCGCCAGCAGCTTGGAGGCCGGACAGGGGAATGGCTACACCTTC
TRBJ2-1 TRBV25-1 NA TRBD2 CASSSSIAGNMNEQFF TGTGCCAGCAGTTCCTCGATAGCGGGAAATATGAATGAGCAGTTCTTC
TRBJ2-5 TRBV6-5 NA TRBD1 CASSYTGGAGETQYF TGTGCCAGCAGTTACACAGGGGGTGCAGGGGAGACCCAGTACTTC
TRBJ2-2 TRBV19 NA NA CASTPPGGVGTGELFF TGTGCCAGTACTCCACCGGGGGGCGTGGGCACCGGGGAGCTGTTTTTT
TRBJ2-3 TRBV19 NA TRBD1 CASSIGFRTGPTDTQYF TGTGCCAGTAGTATAGGGTTCAGGACAGGCCCTACAGATACGCAGTATTTT
TRBJ1-2 TRBV12-3/TRBV12-4 few NA CASTRRGSYGYTF TGTGCCAGCACCCGAAGGGGGTCTTATGGCTACACCTTC
TRBJ2-3 TRBV2 NA NA CASSEYRTATDTQYF TGTGCCAGCAGTGAATATCGGACAGCCACAGATACGCAGTATTTT
TRBJ2-2 TRBV19 NA TRBD1 CASILQGQGVPGELFF TGTGCCAGTATCCTACAGGGACAGGGGGTCCCCGGGGAGCTGTTTTTT
TRBJ2-1 TRBV7-2 NA TRBD2 CASSQVGTSAYNEQFF TGTGCCAGCAGCCAAGTGGGGACTAGCGCCTACAATGAGCAGTTCTTC
TRBJ2-7 TRBV10-3 NA TRBD1 CAIGETGGYGSSEQYF TGTGCCATCGGCGAGACAGGGGGCTATGGGTCCTCGGAGCAGTACTTC
TRBJ2-5 TRBV5-4 NA NA CASSLEGAEETQYF TGTGCCAGCAGCTTGGAAGGGGCTGAAGAGACCCAGTACTTC
TRBJ1-3 TRBV19 NA NA CASRTAFSGNTIYF TGTGCCAGTAGGACAGCGTTCTCTGGAAACACCATATATTTT
TRBJ2-5 TRBV28 NA NA CASISRGTQYF TGTGCCAGCATTTCTCGGGGGACCCAGTACTTC
TRBJ2-7 TRBV27 NA TRBD1 CASRRGQTHYEQYF TGTGCCAGCAGAAGGGGACAGACCCACTACGAGCAGTACTTC
TRBJ2-5 TRBV28 once NA CASSSSLETQYF NA
TRBJ1-1 TRBV6-5 NA TRBD1 CASSGGQLNTEAFF TGTGCCAGCAGCGGGGGACAGCTGAACACTGAAGCTTTCTTT
TRBJ2-3 TRBV11-3 NA NA CANLRPRVSTDTQYF TGTGCCAACTTGCGACCTCGGGTGAGCACAGATACGCAGTATTTT
TRBJ2-4 TRBV19 NA NA CASSQPGDKNIQYF TGTGCCAGTAGTCAACCGGGGGACAAAAACATTCAGTACTTC
TRBJ2-7 TRBV5-1 once TRBD1 CASSKGQGSYEQYF TGCGCCAGCAGCAAGGGACAGGGCTCCTACGAGCAGTACTTC
TRBJ1-2 TRBV18 NA TRBD1 CASSPGQGVDYGYTF TGTGCCAGCTCACCGGGACAGGGAGTCGACTATGGCTACACCTTC
TRBJ1-1 TRBV12-3/TRBV12-4 NA NA CASSYGNTEAFF TGTGCCAGCAGTTACGGGAACACTGAAGCTTTCTTT
TRBJ1-3 TRBV5-8 NA NA CASTDDRNFSGNTIYF TGTGCCAGCACCGACGACAGGAACTTCTCTGGAAACACCATATATTTT
TRBJ2-2 TRBV27 NA TRBD2 CASNPAASGISGELFF TGTGCCAGCAACCCCGCGGCTAGCGGGATATCCGGGGAGCTGTTTTTT
TRBJ2-1 TRBV28 NA TRBD2 CASSWPGLAGVNEQFF TGTGCCAGCAGCTGGCCGGGACTAGCGGGAGTTAATGAGCAGTTCTTC
TRBJ2-2 TRBV18 few NA CASSPSLNRNTGELFF TGTGCCAGCTCACCAAGTCTGAACAGGAACACCGGGGAGCTGTTTTTT
TRBJ2-7 TRBV5-5 once NA CASSPQTAYEQYF TGTGCCAGCAGTCCCCAAACAGCCTACGAGCAGTACTTC
TRBJ2-7 TRBV6-6 NA NA CASSYSSTQDEQYF TGTGCCAGCAGTTACTCGAGTACCCAAGACGAGCAGTACTTC
TRBJ2-3 TRBV19 NA NA CASSMAPIQGYNTDTQYF TGTGCCAGTAGTATGGCCCCAATTCAGGGATACAACACAGATACGCAGTATTTT
TRBJ2-1 TRBV4-2 NA NA CASSQEGAGEYNEQFF TGTGCCAGCAGCCAAGAGGGGGCGGGAGAGTACAATGAGCAGTTCTTC
TRBJ2-3 TRBV9 NA NA CASSASITDTQYF TGTGCCAGCAGCGCCAGTATCACAGATACGCAGTATTTT
TRBJ2-3 TRBV24-1 NA TRBD2 CATSDSPGGNTDTQYF TGTGCCACCAGTGATTCTCCGGGGGGGAACACAGATACGCAGTATTTT
TRBJ2-6 TRBV3-1/TRBV3-2 NA NA CASSHAGRTSGANVLTF TGTGCCAGCAGCCACGCGGGACGGACCTCTGGGGCCAACGTCCTGACTTTC
TRBJ2-7 TRBV2 NA NA CASSEVRLAGYEQYF TGTGCCAGCAGTGAGGTGCGGCTAGCAGGCTACGAGCAGTACTTC
TRBJ2-2 TRBV7-9 many TRBD2 CASSAGTTNTGELFF TGTGCCAGCAGTGCCGGGACTACTAACACCGGGGAGCTGTTTTTT
TRBJ1-5 TRBV6-2/TRBV6-3 NA NA CASSYLGGYSNQPQHF TGTGCCAGCAGTTACCTTGGCGGTTATAGCAATCAGCCCCAGCATTTT
TRBJ1-1 TRBV6-5 NA NA CASSSFGEVNTEAFF TGTGCCAGCAGTTCGTTCGGGGAGGTGAACACTGAAGCTTTCTTT
TRBJ2-1 TRBV6-5 NA TRBD1 CASSRQGDRSDEQFF TGTGCCAGCAGTAGACAGGGTGATCGCAGCGATGAGCAGTTCTTC